The present entry profiles one T cell receptor beta chain with its context. The antigen remains unidentified. The germline gives CDR1 SGDLS, CDR2 YYNGEE. This CDR3 region has 14 residues. The V and J ends lost 3 bases and 4 bases respectively, with 10 bases between them. TCRdb keeps only in-frame clones here, not all; method: immunoSEQ multiplex PCR. The data show 120,000 to 150,000 clones, over 85% seen once. This sample was included in a study of T cell responses to AZD1222 COVID-19 vaccine. Notes on the study in general: Clonal diversity was possibly underestimated; the donors were predominantly white British and more often female.

This specimen was peripheral blood, taken on day 0 of MenACWY control vaccination. This receptor was identified in an adult in good health. The chain combines TRBV9 with TRBJ2-2; D is ambiguous. CDR3 amino acids: CASSGGRTTGELFF. CDR3 bases: TGTGCCAGCAGCGGCGGACGGACCACCGGGGAGCTGTTTTTT.